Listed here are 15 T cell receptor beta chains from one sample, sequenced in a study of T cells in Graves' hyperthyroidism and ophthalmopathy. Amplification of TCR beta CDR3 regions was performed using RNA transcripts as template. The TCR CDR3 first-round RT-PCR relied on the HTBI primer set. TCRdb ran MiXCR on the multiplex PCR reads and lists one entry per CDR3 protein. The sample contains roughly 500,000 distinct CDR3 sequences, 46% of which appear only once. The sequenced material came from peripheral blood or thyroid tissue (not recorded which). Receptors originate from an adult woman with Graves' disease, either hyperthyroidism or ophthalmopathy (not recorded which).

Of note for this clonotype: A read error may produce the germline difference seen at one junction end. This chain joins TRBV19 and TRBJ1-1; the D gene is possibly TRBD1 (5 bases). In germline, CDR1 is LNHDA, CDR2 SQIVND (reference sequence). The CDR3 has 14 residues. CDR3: CASSRSPGVFEAFF. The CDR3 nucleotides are TGTGCCAGCAGTAGAAGTCCGGGGGTCTTTGAAGCTTTCTTT.

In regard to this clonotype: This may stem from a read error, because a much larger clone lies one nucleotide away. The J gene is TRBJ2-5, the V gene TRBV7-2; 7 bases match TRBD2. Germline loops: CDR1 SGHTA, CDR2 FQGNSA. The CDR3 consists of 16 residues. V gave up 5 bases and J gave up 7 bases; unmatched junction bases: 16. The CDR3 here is CASSQDTKRDRGTQYF. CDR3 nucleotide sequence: TGTGCCAGCAGCCAAGACACGAAGCGGGATCGGGGGACCCAGTACTTC.

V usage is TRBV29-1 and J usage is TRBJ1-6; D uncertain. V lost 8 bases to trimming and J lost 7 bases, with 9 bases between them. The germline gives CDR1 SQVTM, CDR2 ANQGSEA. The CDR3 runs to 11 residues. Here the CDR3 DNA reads TGCAGCTTGGTAGGCAATTCACCCCTCCACTTT. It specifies CSLVGNSPLHF.

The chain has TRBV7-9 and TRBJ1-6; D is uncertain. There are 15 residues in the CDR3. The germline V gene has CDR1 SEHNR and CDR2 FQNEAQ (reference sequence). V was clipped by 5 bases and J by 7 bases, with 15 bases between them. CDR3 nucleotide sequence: TGTGCCAGCAGCCACCGGCCAGGCGGGAATTCACCCCTCCACTTT. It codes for CASSHRPGGNSPLHF. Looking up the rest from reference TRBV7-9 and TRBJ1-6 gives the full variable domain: DTGVSQNPRHKITKRGQNVTFRCDPISEHNRLYWYRQTLGQGPEFLTYFQNEAQLEKSRLLSDRFSAERPKGSFSTLEIQRTEQGDSAMYLCASSHRPGGNSPLHFGNGTRLTVT.

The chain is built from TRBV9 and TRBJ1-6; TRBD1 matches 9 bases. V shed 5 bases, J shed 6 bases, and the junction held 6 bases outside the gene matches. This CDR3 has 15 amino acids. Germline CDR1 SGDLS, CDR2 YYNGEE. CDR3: CASSLMGQGNSPLHF. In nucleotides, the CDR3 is TGTGCCAGCAGTCTGATGGGACAGGGTAATTCACCCCTCCACTTT.

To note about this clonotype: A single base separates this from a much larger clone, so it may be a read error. CDR3 DNA sequence: TGCGCCGGCAGCGTCAACGGCCTTACTTCCCAAGAGACCCAGTACTTC. It specifies CAGSVNGLTSQETQYF. The rearrangement uses TRBV4-1 and TRBJ2-5; D is unclear. This CDR3 has 16 residues. The germline V gene has CDR1 MGHRA and CDR2 YSYEKL.

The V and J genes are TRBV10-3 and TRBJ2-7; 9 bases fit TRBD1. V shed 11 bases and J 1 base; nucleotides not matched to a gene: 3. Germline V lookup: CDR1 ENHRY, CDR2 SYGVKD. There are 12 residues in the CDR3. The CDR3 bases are TGTGCCGCCGGGACAGGGTCCTACGAGCAGTACTTC. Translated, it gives CAAGTGSYEQYF.

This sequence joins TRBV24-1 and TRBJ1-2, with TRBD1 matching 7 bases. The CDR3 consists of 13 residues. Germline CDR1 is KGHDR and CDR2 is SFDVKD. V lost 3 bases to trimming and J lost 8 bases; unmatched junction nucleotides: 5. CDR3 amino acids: CATSDPTGAGYTF. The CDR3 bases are TGTGCCACCAGTGATCCAACAGGGGCCGGCTACACCTTC.

CDR3: CARAGGGANQPQHF. The CDR3 region has the DNA TGTGCTAGAGCAGGGGGGGGCGCCAATCAGCCCCAGCATTTT. The chain is built from TRBV2 and TRBJ1-5; 7 bases map to TRBD1. The CDR3 consists of 14 residues. Germline CDR1 is SNHLY and CDR2 is FYNNEI.

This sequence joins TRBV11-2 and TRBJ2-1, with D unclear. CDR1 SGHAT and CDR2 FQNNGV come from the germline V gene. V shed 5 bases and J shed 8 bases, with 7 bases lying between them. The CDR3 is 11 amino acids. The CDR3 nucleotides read TGTGCCAGCAGCCAGACGGATGAGCAGTTCTTC. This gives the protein CASSQTDEQFF. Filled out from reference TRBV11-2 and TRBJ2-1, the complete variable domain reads EAGVAQSPRYKIIEKRQSVAFWCNPISGHATLYWYQQILGQGPKLLIQFQNNGVVDDSQLPKDRFSAERLKGVDSTLKIQPAKLEDSAVYLCASSQTDEQFFGPGTRLTVL.

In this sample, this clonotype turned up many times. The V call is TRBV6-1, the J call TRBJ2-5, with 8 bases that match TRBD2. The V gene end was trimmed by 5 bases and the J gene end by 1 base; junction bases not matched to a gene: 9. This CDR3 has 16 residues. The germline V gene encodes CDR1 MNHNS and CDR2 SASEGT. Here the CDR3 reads CASSLSSGSGQETQYF. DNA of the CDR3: TGTGCCAGCAGTCTCTCGAGCGGGAGCGGCCAAGAGACCCAGTACTTC.

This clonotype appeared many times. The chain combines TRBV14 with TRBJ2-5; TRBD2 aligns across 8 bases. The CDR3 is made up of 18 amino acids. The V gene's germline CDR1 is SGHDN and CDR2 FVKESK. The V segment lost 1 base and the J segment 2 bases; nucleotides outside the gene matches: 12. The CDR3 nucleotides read TGTGCCAGCAGCCAAGGCTTGATTGCAGCGGGAGCGCAAGAGACCCAGTACTTC. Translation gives CASSQGLIAAGAQETQYF.

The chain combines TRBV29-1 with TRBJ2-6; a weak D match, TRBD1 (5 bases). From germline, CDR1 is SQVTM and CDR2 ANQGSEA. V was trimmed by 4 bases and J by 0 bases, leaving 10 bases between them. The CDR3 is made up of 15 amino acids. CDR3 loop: CSVVQGSSGANVLTF. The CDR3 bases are TGCAGCGTTGTCCAGGGTAGCTCTGGGGCCAACGTCCTGACTTTC.

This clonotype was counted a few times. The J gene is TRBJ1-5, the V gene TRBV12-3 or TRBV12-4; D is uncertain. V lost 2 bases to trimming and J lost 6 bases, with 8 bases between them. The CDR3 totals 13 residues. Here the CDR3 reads CASSLKAVQPQHF. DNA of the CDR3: TGTGCCAGCAGTTTAAAGGCTGTTCAGCCCCAGCATTTT.

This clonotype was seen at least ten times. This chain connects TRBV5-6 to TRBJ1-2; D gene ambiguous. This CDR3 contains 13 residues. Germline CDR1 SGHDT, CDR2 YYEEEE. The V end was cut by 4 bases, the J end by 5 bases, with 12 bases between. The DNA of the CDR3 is TGTGCCAGCAGCCACTCCGCTGAGTATGGCTACACCTTC. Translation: CASSHSAEYGYTF.